The 21 T cell receptor beta chains reported below all come from one sample, sequenced in a study of blood T cell repertoires in COVID-19. Method: immunoSEQ multiplex PCR; TCRdb's copy keeps in-frame clones and lacks some. The sample shows 40,000 or so clones, around 87% of them seen only once. Sequenced sample: peripheral blood. The source is a man aged 25-45 years with active or convalescent COVID-19.

V gene TRBV10-2 combines with J gene TRBJ2-3; a weak D match, TRBD1 (5 bases). Deletions cut 0 bases from V and 2 bases from J, with 9 bases between. Looked up from germline, CDR1 is WSHSY and CDR2 is SAAADI. The CDR3 sequence is 15 residues long. CDR3 sequence (DNA): TGCGCCAGCAGTGAGTCCAGGGCCCACACAGATACGCAGTATTTT. Its protein product is CASSESRAHTDTQYF.

V gene TRBV7-9 combines with J gene TRBJ1-4; D uncertain. This CDR3 has 14 residues. Germline V gene sequence: CDR1 SEHNR, CDR2 FQNEAQ (reference sequence). With 5 bases removed from V and 6 bases from J, the gap between germline ends came to 13 bases. The CDR3 DNA sequence: TGTGCCAGCAGCGAGATACGGGTCGATGAAAAACTGTTTTTT. Translating it yields CASSEIRVDEKLFF.

The CDR3 DNA reads as TGTGCCAGCACCACCCAAAGGGGGCCGGGCACTGAAGCTTTCTTT. Encoded protein: CASTTQRGPGTEAFF. The gene calls are TRBV13 and TRBJ1-1; 7 positions agree with TRBD1. Germline lookup yields CDR1 PRHDT and CDR2 FYEKMQ (reference sequence). This CDR3 is built from 15 residues. Unmatched junction bases numbered 12, after V lost 7 bases and J lost 4 bases.

V gene TRBV7-8 combines with J gene TRBJ2-7; 9 bases map to TRBD1. The CDR3 has 13 amino acids. The V segment lost 5 bases and the J segment 7 bases; nucleotides outside the gene matches: 6. CDR1 and CDR2 (germline): SGHVS, FQNEAQ. CDR3 in amino acids: CASSRDRVGEQYF. The CDR3, as DNA: TGTGCCAGCAGCCGGGACAGGGTGGGAGAGCAGTACTTC.

The V gene is TRBV24-1, the J gene TRBJ2-1; D might be TRBD2 (5 bases). The V end lost 9 bases, the J end lost 4 bases, and 6 bases lay between the germline ends. Germline V gene lookup returns CDR1 KGHDR and CDR2 SFDVKD. The CDR3 has 11 residues. The chain's CDR3 is CATGEYNEQFF. The CDR3 DNA reads as TGTGCCACCGGGGAGTACAATGAGCAGTTCTTC.

The V call is TRBV12-3 or TRBV12-4, the J call TRBJ1-2, with TRBD1 as a possible D gene (6 bases). The V gene lost 9 bases and the J gene lost 10 bases, with 18 bases spanning the gap. This CDR3 has 12 residues. CDR3 DNA sequence: TGTGCCAGTAAGGGGGGGGTTGCGGACTACACCTTC. Encoded protein: CASKGGVADYTF.

The count of this clone is one. V is TRBV6-2 or TRBV6-3 and J is TRBJ2-7; D may be TRBD2 (6 bases). This CDR3 region has 14 residues. Germline V gene data show CDR1 as MNHEY and CDR2 as SVGEGT. The ends were cut back, 5 bases at V and 2 bases at J, with 13 bases in the middle. The CDR3 DNA reads as TGTGCCAGCAGTGGAGGGCCTCCTACCTACGAGCAGTACGTC. Encoded protein: CASSGGPPTYEQYV.

The chain employs TRBV12-5 and TRBJ1-5, with TRBD1 matching 7 bases. This CDR3 region has 14 residues. Trimming cost V 4 bases and J 3 bases; bases outside gene matches: 3. Germline V gene lookup returns CDR1 LGHNT and CDR2 FRNRAP. The CDR3 here is CASGSTGPNQPQHF. DNA for the CDR3: TGTGCTAGTGGTTCGACAGGGCCCAATCAGCCCCAGCATTTT.

This chain links TRBV2 with TRBJ2-7; 7 bases fit TRBD1. CDR1 SNHLY and CDR2 FYNNEI come from the germline V gene. Trimming took 6 bases from V and 2 from J; bases not matched to a gene: 7. This CDR3 has 14 amino acids. The CDR3 region has the DNA TGTGCCAGCAGGCCCAGGGGGATTGCCTACGAGCAGTACTTC. This translates into CASRPRGIAYEQYF.

V usage is TRBV5-6 and J usage is TRBJ1-1, with D possibly matching TRBD1 (5 bases). The V and J ends lost 2 bases and 0 bases respectively, with 17 bases between them. The germline CDR1 and CDR2 sequences are SGHDT and YYEEEE. This CDR3 is built from 17 residues. Written as DNA, the CDR3 is TGTGCCAGCAGCTTTTTTAGTAAGGGGAGGGTGAACACTGAAGCTTTCTTT. It codes for CASSFFSKGRVNTEAFF.

The chain couples TRBV5-7 to TRBJ1-1; 10 positions agree with TRBD1. TRBV5-7 is filed as an ORF, its function uncertain. The CDR3 sequence is 13 residues long. V shed 5 bases, J shed 4 bases, and the junction held 2 bases outside the gene matches. CDR3 in DNA: TGTGCCAGCAGGGGACAGGGGAGCACTGAAGCTTTCTTT. It is translated as CASRGQGSTEAFF.

The chain is built from TRBV6-5 and TRBJ2-1, with D perhaps TRBD2 (6 bases). The CDR3 loop spans 14 amino acids. The V gene lost 6 bases and the J gene lost 8 bases, with 17 bases spanning the gap. Germline CDR1 is MNHEY and CDR2 is SVGAGI. The CDR3 DNA sequence: TGTGCCAGCAGCACTAGACTAGGTGTCTATGAGCAGTTCTTC. This codes for CASSTRLGVYEQFF.

This clone appeared a single time. The V call is TRBV6-5, the J call TRBJ1-2, with 7 bases identical to TRBD1. Germline V gene sequence: CDR1 MNHEY, CDR2 SVGAGI. The V gene end was trimmed by 6 bases and the J gene end by 8 bases; junction bases not matched to a gene: 12. The CDR3 is made up of 14 amino acids. The CDR3 DNA is TGTGCCAGCAGCTTATCACAGGGGATCGGGGGCTACACCTTC. Residues: CASSLSQGIGGYTF.

The CDR3 protein is CASSQDGEDTF. As DNA, the CDR3 is TGCGCCAGCAGCCAAGATGGGGAGGACACCTTC. The chain links TRBV4-1 to TRBJ1-2, with unresolved D. Germline V lookup: CDR1 MGHRA, CDR2 YSYEKL. Trimming removed 0 bases from V and 12 bases from J, with 8 bases in between. This CDR3 has 11 residues.

This chain links TRBV7-6 with TRBJ2-3, with TRBD2 as a possible D gene (7 bases). CDR3 size: 16 residues. The germline V gene has CDR1 SGHVS and CDR2 FNYEAQ. With 1 base removed from V and 1 base from J, the gap between germline ends came to 12 bases. The CDR3 reads CASSLEEGGGTDTQYF. For the CDR3, the DNA is TGTGCCAGCAGCTTAGAGGAGGGGGGGGGCACAGATACGCAGTATTTT.

This chain connects TRBV4-1 to TRBJ2-3; TRBD1 agrees at 11 bases. Germline V gene sequence: CDR1 MGHRA, CDR2 YSYEKL. V dropped 1 base and J dropped 7; count of bases not matched to a gene: 4. The CDR3 is 15 amino acids. CDR3 protein: CASSQGTGGGNTQYF. CDR3 in DNA: TGCGCCAGCAGCCAAGGGACAGGGGGCGGAAATACGCAGTATTTT.

The chain combines TRBV5-4 with TRBJ2-1; D is uncertain. This CDR3 has 12 amino acids. Germline assignment: CDR1 SGHNT and CDR2 YYREEE (reference sequence). The V end was cut by 4 bases, the J end by 9 bases, with 11 bases between. CDR3 sequence reads: CASSPEVGEQFF. The CDR3 coding sequence is TGTGCCAGCAGCCCCGAGGTAGGTGAGCAGTTCTTC.

The chain carries TRBV5-1 and TRBJ2-3; TRBD2 aligns across 9 bases. The CDR3 is made up of 17 amino acids. Germline assignment: CDR1 SGHRS and CDR2 YFSETQ. Unmatched junction bases numbered 12, after V lost 4 bases and J lost 3 bases. The CDR3 region has the DNA TGCGCCAGCAGCCCCCAGTGGAGTAGCGGGAGAACAGATACGCAGTATTTT. Its translation: CASSPQWSSGRTDTQYF.

The gene calls are TRBV12-5 and TRBJ2-3; weak D call: TRBD1 (5 bases). CDR3 size: 14 residues. Looked up from germline, CDR1 is LGHNT and CDR2 is FRNRAP. The V end lost 4 bases, the J end lost 6 bases, and 14 bases lay between the germline ends. The chain's CDR3 is CASGSPGPQDTQYF. The DNA for the CDR3 is TGTGCTAGTGGTTCCCCAGGGCCCCAGGATACGCAGTATTTT.

V is TRBV6-5 and J is TRBJ2-7; TRBD2 matches at 12 bases. This CDR3 is built from 14 residues. Per the germline V gene, CDR1 is MNHEY and CDR2 is SVGAGI. The J segment lost 4 bases and the V segment lost 7 bases, leaving 5 bases of the junction unmatched. The CDR3 here is CASTRLAGVYEQYF. CDR3 DNA: TGTGCCAGCACTCGACTAGCGGGGGTGTACGAGCAGTACTTC.

This rearrangement joins TRBV20-1 to TRBJ1-2; the D is unclear. V lost 3 bases and J lost 7, with 9 bases in between. The germline V gene encodes CDR1 DFQATT and CDR2 SNEGSKA (reference sequence). CDR3 length equals 11 residues. The CDR3 bases are TGCAGTGCTAGGGAAAGCGGTGGCTACACCTTC. This gives the protein CSARESGGYTF.